A selection of T cell receptor beta chains follows, all from one sample in a study of T cells in Graves' hyperthyroidism and ophthalmopathy. TCRdb re-analysed the multiplex PCR reads in MiXCR, keeping a single row per CDR3 protein. Of hundreds of thousands of distinct CDR3 sequences listed, 38% are singletons. The sequencing sample was made of blood. These receptors originate from a man between 18 and 35 years old with Graves' hyperthyroidism. Each CDR3 is given without its conserved first and last residue.

j_gene: TRBJ1-3; v_gene: TRBV29-1; CDR3aa: SVEAPGGTIY
j_gene: TRBJ1-4; v_gene: TRBV29-1; CDR3aa: SVEDLGRGRGEKLF
j_gene: TRBJ1-6; v_gene: TRBV25-1; CDR3aa: ASSAGTGFSPLH
j_gene: TRBJ2-5; v_gene: TRBV7-9; CDR3aa: ASSLTGGGETQY
j_gene: TRBJ2-2; v_gene: TRBV6-5; CDR3aa: ASRPDRVTGELF
j_gene: TRBJ1-1; v_gene: TRBV7-9; CDR3aa: ASSSSGDPEAF
j_gene: TRBJ1-6; v_gene: TRBV24-1; CDR3aa: ASVLFNSPLH
j_gene: TRBJ1-5; v_gene: TRBV9; CDR3aa: ASSVDLNQPQH
j_gene: TRBJ1-1; v_gene: TRBV24-1; CDR3aa: ATSDSAQGMNTEAF
j_gene: TRBJ2-7; v_gene: TRBV20-1; CDR3aa: SAVRPGQGAYEQY
j_gene: TRBJ1-4; v_gene: TRBV29-1; CDR3aa: SVNTDRSEKLF
j_gene: TRBJ2-2; v_gene: TRBV20-1; CDR3aa: SANSGTEGDTGELF
j_gene: TRBJ2-7; v_gene: TRBV6-5; CDR3aa: ASRNSNSYEQY
j_gene: TRBJ1-5; v_gene: TRBV7-2; CDR3aa: ASSFFGAPRSNQPQH
j_gene: TRBJ2-7; v_gene: TRBV5-4; CDR3aa: ASSLAQDYEQY
j_gene: TRBJ2-5; v_gene: TRBV2; CDR3aa: ASSWTGRRETQY
j_gene: TRBJ2-3; v_gene: TRBV20-1; CDR3aa: SATGTSSADTQY
j_gene: TRBJ1-5; v_gene: TRBV15; CDR3aa: ATSGVGQPQH
j_gene: TRBJ2-7; v_gene: TRBV12-3/TRBV12-4; CDR3aa: ASSRIGGSLSYEQY
j_gene: TRBJ1-2; v_gene: TRBV20-1; CDR3aa: SALRRGRDGYT
j_gene: TRBJ2-7; v_gene: TRBV4-3; CDR3aa: ASSQAVAGGSYEQY
j_gene: TRBJ1-3; v_gene: TRBV7-9; CDR3aa: ASSLRQGTGSGNTIY
j_gene: TRBJ1-2; v_gene: TRBV2; CDR3aa: ASREDNSGGYT
j_gene: TRBJ2-2; v_gene: TRBV5-1; CDR3aa: ASRGQRVNTGELF
j_gene: TRBJ1-1; v_gene: TRBV6-5; CDR3aa: ASSYSIHNSNTEAF
j_gene: TRBJ1-5; v_gene: TRBV2; CDR3aa: ASSNQPQH
j_gene: TRBJ2-5; v_gene: TRBV6-1; CDR3aa: ASSEQVGGQETQY
j_gene: TRBJ2-2; v_gene: TRBV9; CDR3aa: ASDPTGLAITGELF
j_gene: TRBJ2-7; v_gene: TRBV10-3; CDR3aa: ATRSLEVDEQY
j_gene: TRBJ2-6; v_gene: TRBV20-1; CDR3aa: SAAQGANVLT
j_gene: TRBJ2-5; v_gene: TRBV20-1; CDR3aa: SATPGTSGRVTQY
j_gene: TRBJ1-3; v_gene: TRBV5-1; CDR3aa: ASAETSGNTIY
j_gene: TRBJ1-5; v_gene: TRBV27; CDR3aa: ASSFRALQPQH
j_gene: TRBJ1-2; v_gene: TRBV6-1; CDR3aa: ASSEEDRVAYGYT
j_gene: TRBJ2-5; v_gene: TRBV7-7; CDR3aa: ASSQGTRRGETQY
j_gene: TRBJ1-5; v_gene: TRBV6-1; CDR3aa: ASRKGDGSPQH
j_gene: TRBJ1-2; v_gene: TRBV19; CDR3aa: ASSIAGTHGYT
j_gene: TRBJ2-6; v_gene: TRBV20-1; CDR3aa: SAIPDSGANVLT